This note documents a single T cell receptor beta chain sequence. No antigen is known for it. Deletions cut 6 bases from V and 7 bases from J, with 16 bases between. Germline V gene data show CDR1 as LNHDA and CDR2 as SQIVND (reference sequence). CDR3 length: 13 amino acids. The data are from a study of cytomegalovirus exposure and HLA in healthy donors. Findings of the study overall: Researchers reported in a later analysis that common viral pathogens appeared linked to several top clusters. Association of a missense DCLRE1C variant with TCR beta V- and J-gene trimming was reported in a later analysis.

The PCR was carried out with 60 Vbeta primers and 13 Jbeta primers. The repertoire was sequenced with immunoSEQ multiplex PCR; TCRdb's copy has only in-frame clones and lacks some. The sample carries about 170,000 clones, around 86% recorded once. This receptor was obtained from a male donor in good health and CMV-seronegative. This chain links TRBV19 with TRBJ2-7; perhaps TRBD2 as D (6 bases). Sample: PBMCs. Here the CDR3 reads CASSNSGRSEQYF. DNA for the CDR3: TGTGCCAGTAGCAACTCAGGGAGGAGTGAGCAGTACTTC.